These 9 T cell receptor beta chains came from one sample sequenced in a study of blood T cell repertoires in COVID-19. Measured with immunoSEQ multiplex PCR; TCRdb has only the in-frame clones, and not every one. This sample has some 220,000 clones; just over 85% occur once, and the top ten carry less than 4.5%. Input material: PBMCs or T cells enriched from blood (not recorded which). The origin of the receptors is a woman between 40 and 50 years old with acute COVID-19.

The chain couples TRBV19 to TRBJ1-2; D is uncertain. Deletions cut 6 bases from V and 4 bases from J, with 6 bases between. The CDR3 spans 11 residues. Germline CDR1 LNHDA, CDR2 SQIVND (reference sequence). The CDR3 DNA reads as TGTGCCAGTAGAGAGGGCTATGGCTACACCTTC. Translating gives CASREGYGYTF.

Turning to this clone: Distinct nucleotide sequences in the sample also encode this CDR3. This sequence joins TRBV5-1 and TRBJ1-1, with D hard to call. The CDR3 has 12 amino acids. V shed 3 bases and J shed 2 bases, with 5 bases lying between them. Per germline, CDR1 SGHRS and CDR2 YFSETQ. The CDR3 nucleotides are TGCGCCAGCAGCTCGAGTAACACTGAAGCTTTCTTT. It specifies CASSSSNTEAFF.

The V gene is TRBV9, the J gene TRBJ1-1; no definite D call. Germline CDR1 and CDR2: SGDLS and YYNGEE. The CDR3 runs to 13 residues. Trimming stripped 0 bases from V and 3 bases from J, with 6 bases between. DNA of the CDR3: TGTGCCAGCAGCGTAGCTCTCGACACTGAAGCTTTCTTT. Protein sequence: CASSVALDTEAFF.

The chain combines TRBV7-3 with TRBJ1-1; D is unresolved. Germline lookup yields CDR1 SGHTA and CDR2 FQGTGA. The V end lost 2 bases, the J end lost 5 bases, and 15 bases lay between the germline ends. The CDR3 extends over 15 amino acids. In nucleotides, the CDR3 is TGTGCCAGCAGCTTATCTCACGGGGAGCGGACTGAAGCTTTCTTT. This sequence encodes CASSLSHGERTEAFF.

This clone showed up just once. The chain links TRBV24-1 to TRBJ2-2; TRBD2 might be the D (6 bases). The CDR3 is 12 residues long. V lost 5 bases, J lost 6 bases, and 6 bases lay in between. Germline loops: CDR1 KGHDR, CDR2 SFDVKD. CDR3 DNA sequence: TGTGCCACCAGTGGCGGGGCCGGGGAGCTGTTTTTT. It yields the protein CATSGGAGELFF.

The V and J genes are TRBV20-1 and TRBJ2-1; 11 bases are a match to TRBD2. The V segment lost 3 bases and the J segment 8 bases; nucleotides outside the gene matches: 9. CDR3 length: 15 residues. Germline V CDR1 and CDR2: DFQATT, SNEGSKA (reference sequence). The CDR3 DNA reads as TGCAGTGCTAGTTTCGTAGCGGGGGGGCAAGATGAGCAGTTCTTC. It yields the protein CSASFVAGGQDEQFF.

V is TRBV19 and J is TRBJ2-7; 8 bases are a match to TRBD2. The CDR3 covers 13 residues. CDR1 is LNHDA, CDR2 SQIVND, per germline (reference sequence). After removal of 5 bases from V and 3 bases from J, the junction contained 3 bases not matched to a gene. The DNA of the CDR3 is TGTGCCAGTAGTGTGGGACTAGTCTACGAGCAGTACTTC. As protein: CASSVGLVYEQYF.

This clone has only one observation. The chain couples TRBV19 to TRBJ2-3; TRBD1 agrees at 9 bases. Germline V gene sequence: CDR1 LNHDA, CDR2 SQIVND (reference sequence). This CDR3 has 16 amino acids. The V segment lost 6 bases and the J segment 4 bases; nucleotides outside the gene matches: 11. The CDR3 bases are TGTGCCAGTAGGAGGGACAGGGTAAATTTAGCAGATACGCAGTATTTT. Its protein product is CASRRDRVNLADTQYF.

The chain is built from TRBV6-5 and TRBJ2-1; D remains ambiguous. CDR3 length: 16 residues. The V gene's germline CDR1 is MNHEY and CDR2 SVGAGI. The V and J ends lost 0 bases and 0 bases respectively, with 9 bases between them. CDR3 DNA sequence: TGTGCCAGCAGTTACTCGGCCTCAAGCTCCTACAATGAGCAGTTCTTC. As protein: CASSYSASSSYNEQFF.